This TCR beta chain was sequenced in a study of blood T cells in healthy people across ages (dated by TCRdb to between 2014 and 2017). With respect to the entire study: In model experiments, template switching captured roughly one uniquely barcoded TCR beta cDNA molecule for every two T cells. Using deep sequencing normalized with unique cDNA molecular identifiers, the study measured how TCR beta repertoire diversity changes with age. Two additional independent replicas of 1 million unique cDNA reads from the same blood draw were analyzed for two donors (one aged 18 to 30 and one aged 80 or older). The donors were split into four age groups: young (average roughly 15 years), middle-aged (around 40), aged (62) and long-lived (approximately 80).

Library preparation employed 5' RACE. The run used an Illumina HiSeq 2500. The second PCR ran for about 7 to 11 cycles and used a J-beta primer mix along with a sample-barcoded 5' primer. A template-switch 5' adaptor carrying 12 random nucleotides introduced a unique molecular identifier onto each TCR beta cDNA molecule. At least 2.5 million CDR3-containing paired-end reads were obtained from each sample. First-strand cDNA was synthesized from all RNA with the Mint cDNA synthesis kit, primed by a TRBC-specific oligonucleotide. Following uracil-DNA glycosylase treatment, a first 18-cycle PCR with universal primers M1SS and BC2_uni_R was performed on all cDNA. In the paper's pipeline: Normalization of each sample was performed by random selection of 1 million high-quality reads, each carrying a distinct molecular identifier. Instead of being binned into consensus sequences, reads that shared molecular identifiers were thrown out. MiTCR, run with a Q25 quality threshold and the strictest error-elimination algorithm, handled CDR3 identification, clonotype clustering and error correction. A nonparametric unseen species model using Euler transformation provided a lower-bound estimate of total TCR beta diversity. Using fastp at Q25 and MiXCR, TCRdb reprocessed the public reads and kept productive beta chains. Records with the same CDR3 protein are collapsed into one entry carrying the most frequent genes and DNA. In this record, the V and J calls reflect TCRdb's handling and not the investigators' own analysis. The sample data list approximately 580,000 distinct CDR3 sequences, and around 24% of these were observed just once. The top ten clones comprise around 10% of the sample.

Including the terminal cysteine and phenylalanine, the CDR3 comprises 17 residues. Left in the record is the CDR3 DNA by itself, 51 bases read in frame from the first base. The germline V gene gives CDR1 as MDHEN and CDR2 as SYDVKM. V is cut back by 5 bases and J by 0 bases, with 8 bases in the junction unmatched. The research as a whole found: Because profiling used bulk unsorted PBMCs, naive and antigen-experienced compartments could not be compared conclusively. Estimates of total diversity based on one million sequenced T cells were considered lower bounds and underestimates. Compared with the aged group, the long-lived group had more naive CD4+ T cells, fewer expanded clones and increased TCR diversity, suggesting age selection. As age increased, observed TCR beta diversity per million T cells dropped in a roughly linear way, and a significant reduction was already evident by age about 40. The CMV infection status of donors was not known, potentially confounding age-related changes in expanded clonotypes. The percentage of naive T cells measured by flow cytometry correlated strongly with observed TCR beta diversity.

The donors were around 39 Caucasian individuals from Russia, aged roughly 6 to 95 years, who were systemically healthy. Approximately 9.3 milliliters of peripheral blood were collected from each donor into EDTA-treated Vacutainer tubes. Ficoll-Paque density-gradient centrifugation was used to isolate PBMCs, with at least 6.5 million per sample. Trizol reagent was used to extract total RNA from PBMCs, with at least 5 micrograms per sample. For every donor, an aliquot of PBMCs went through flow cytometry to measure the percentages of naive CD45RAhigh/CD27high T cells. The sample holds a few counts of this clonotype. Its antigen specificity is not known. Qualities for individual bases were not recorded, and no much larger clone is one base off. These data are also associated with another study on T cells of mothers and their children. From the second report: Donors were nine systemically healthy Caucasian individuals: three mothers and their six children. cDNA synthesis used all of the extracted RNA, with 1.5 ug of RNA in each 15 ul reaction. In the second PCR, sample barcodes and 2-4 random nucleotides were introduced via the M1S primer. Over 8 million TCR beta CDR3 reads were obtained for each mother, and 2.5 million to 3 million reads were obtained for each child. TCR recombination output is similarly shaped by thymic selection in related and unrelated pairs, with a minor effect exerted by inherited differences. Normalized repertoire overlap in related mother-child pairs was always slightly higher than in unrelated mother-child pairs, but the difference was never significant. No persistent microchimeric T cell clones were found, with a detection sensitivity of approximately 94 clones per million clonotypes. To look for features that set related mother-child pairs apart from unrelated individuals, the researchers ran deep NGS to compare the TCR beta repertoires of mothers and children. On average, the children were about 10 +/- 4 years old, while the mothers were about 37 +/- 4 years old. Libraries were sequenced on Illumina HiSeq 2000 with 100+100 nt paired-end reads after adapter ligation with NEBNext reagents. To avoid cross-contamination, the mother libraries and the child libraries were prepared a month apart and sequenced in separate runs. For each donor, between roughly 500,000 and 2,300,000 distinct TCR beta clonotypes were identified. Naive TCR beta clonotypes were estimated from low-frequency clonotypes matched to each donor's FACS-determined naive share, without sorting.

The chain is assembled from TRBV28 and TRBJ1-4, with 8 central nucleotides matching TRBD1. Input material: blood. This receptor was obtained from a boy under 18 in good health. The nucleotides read TGTGCCAGCAGTCCCGGACAGGGACTTGCAACTAATGAAAAACTGTTTTTT. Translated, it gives CASSPGQGLATNEKLFF.